The 5 T cell receptor beta chains listed next were all sequenced from one sample in a study of blood T cell repertoires in COVID-19. Data came from immunoSEQ multiplex PCR; TCRdb stores just in-frame clones and leaves some out. The table shows around 150,000 clones, with roughly four fifths occurring only once. The sequenced sample was peripheral blood. The source of these receptors is a human donor in a cohort sampled during active COVID-19.

V gene TRBV2 combines with J gene TRBJ1-6; 7 bases fit TRBD1. The CDR3 length is 15 residues. The germline V gene has CDR1 SNHLY and CDR2 FYNNEI. The V and J ends lost 7 bases and 3 bases, in that order; junction bases with no gene match: 6. CDR3 loop: CASKRQGYYNSPLHF. For the CDR3, the DNA is TGTGCCAGCAAAAGACAGGGCTACTATAATTCACCCCTCCACTTT.

The chain couples TRBV6-6 to TRBJ2-1, with a possible D match to TRBD2 (6 bases). Deletions cut 2 bases from V and 7 bases from J, with 15 bases between. CDR3 length: 15 amino acids. In germline, CDR1 is MNHNY, CDR2 SVGAGI (reference sequence). The CDR3 is CASSYRGGMGNEQFF. The CDR3 DNA reads as TGTGCCAGCAGTTACCGCGGAGGGATGGGGAATGAGCAGTTCTTC.

This clone has just a few counts. This chain links TRBV7-2 with TRBJ1-1; D uncertain. Germline V gene sequence: CDR1 SGHTA, CDR2 FQGNSA. This CDR3 is 11 amino acids long. Trimming shortened V by 8 bases and J by 3 bases, and 7 bases separated the two germline ends. This chain's CDR3 is CASDTDTEAFF. The CDR3, as DNA: TGTGCCAGCGACACGGACACTGAAGCTTTCTTT.

The genes are TRBV5-5 and TRBJ1-4; no reliable D call. The CDR3 runs 15 residues. Germline V gene data show CDR1 as SGHKS and CDR2 as YYEKEE (reference sequence). The V end lost 0 bases, the J end lost 7 bases, and 13 bases lay between the germline ends. The CDR3 loop reads CASSLDPPAGEKLFF. The CDR3 DNA is TGTGCCAGCAGCTTGGACCCCCCGGCGGGTGAAAAACTGTTTTTT. Combining the CDR3 with reference TRBV5-5 and TRBJ1-4 gives the whole variable domain DAGVTQSPTHLIKTRGQQVTLRCSPISGHKSVSWYQQVLGQGPQFIFQYYEKEERGRGNFPDRFSARQFPNYSSELNVNALLLGDSALYLCASSLDPPAGEKLFFGSGTQLSVL.

This clone was detected a few times. Written as DNA, the CDR3 is TGTGCCAGCAGCTTAGGGGCAAGGCAGCCCCAGCATTTT. Translation gives CASSLGARQPQHF. V usage is TRBV7-8 and J usage is TRBJ1-5; the D is unclear. CDR1 SGHVS and CDR2 FQNEAQ come from the germline V gene. This CDR3 spans 13 amino acids. V shed 1 base and J shed 7 bases, with 8 bases lying between them.